The sequence of this T cell receptor (beta chain) was determined in a study of T cells after somatic rescue of genetic block. V was clipped by 5 bases and J by 7 bases, with 28 bases between them. CDR3 length: 19 amino acids. The repertoire was sequenced with immunoSEQ multiplex PCR; TCRdb's copy has only in-frame clones and lacks some. The top ten clones hold approximately 1.4% of a sample with under 150,000 clones, over 80% of them seen once. The J gene is TRBJ1-6, the V gene TRBV5-3, with D uncertain. TRBV5-3 is annotated as an ORF whose role is uncertain. This TCR derives from a woman between 18 and 30 years old. Sequencing used peripheral blood mononuclear cells (PBMCs). The CDR3 loop reads CARRNLPRGVQKENSPLHF. The CDR3 DNA reads TGTGCCAGAAGAAATCTCCCGCGCGGAGTACAGAAGGAGAATTCACCCCTCCACTTT.